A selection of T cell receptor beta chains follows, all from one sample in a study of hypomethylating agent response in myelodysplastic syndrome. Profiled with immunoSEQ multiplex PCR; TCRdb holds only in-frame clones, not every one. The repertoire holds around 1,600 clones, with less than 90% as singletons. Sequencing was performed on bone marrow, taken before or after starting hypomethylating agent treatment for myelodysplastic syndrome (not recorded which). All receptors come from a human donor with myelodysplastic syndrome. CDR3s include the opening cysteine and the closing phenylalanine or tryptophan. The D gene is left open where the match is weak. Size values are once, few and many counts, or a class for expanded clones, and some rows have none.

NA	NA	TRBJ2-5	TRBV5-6	CASSSYGETQYF	TGTGCCAGCAGCTCTTATGGGGAGACCCAGTACTTC
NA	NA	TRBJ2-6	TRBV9	CASSVASGANVLTF	TGTGCCAGCAGCGTAGCCTCTGGGGCCAACGTCCTGACTTTC
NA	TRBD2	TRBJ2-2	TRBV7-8	CASSLGGGGNTGELFF	TGTGCCAGCAGCTTAGGCGGGGGAGGGAACACCGGGGAGCTGTTTTTT
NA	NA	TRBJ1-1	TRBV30	CARLVGPSAFF	TGTGCCCGACTCGTCGGGCCTTCGGCTTTCTTT
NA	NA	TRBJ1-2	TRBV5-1	CASSFDKTYGYTF	TGCGCCAGCAGCTTTGACAAGACCTATGGCTACACCTTC
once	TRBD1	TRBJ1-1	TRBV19	CASQNRGLFTEAFF	TGTGCCAGCCAAAACAGGGGGCTGTTCACTGAAGCTTTCTTT
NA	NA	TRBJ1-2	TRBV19	CASSIDQAESGYTF	TGTGCCAGTAGTATAGATCAGGCAGAAAGCGGCTACACCTTC
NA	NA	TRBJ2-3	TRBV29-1	CSVVPATDTQYF	TGCAGCGTTGTTCCCGCCACAGATACGCAGTATTTT
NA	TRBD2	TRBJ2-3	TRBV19	CASSTLAGEGTDTQYF	TGTGCCAGTAGTACCCTAGCGGGGGAGGGCACAGATACGCAGTATTTT
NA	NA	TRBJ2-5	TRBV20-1	CSPGFGETQYF	TGCAGCCCAGGGTTCGGGGAGACCCAGTACTTC
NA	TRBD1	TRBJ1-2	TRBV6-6	CASSDRGVGGYTF	TGTGCCAGCAGCGACAGGGGGGTGGGCGGCTACACCTTC
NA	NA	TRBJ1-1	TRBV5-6	CASSFKTALTEAFF	TGTGCCAGCAGCTTTAAGACGGCTCTAACTGAAGCTTTCTTT
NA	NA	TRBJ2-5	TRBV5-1	CASSLLGPETQYF	TGCGCCAGCAGCTTGTTAGGGCCGGAGACCCAGTACTTC
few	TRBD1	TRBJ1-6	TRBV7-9	CASSSGQANSPLHF	TGTGCCAGCAGCTCGGGACAGGCCAATTCACCCCTCCACTTT
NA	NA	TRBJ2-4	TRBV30	CAWSHPRGYPAKNIQYF	TGTGCCTGGAGCCACCCCCGGGGCTATCCGGCCAAAAACATTCAGTACTTC
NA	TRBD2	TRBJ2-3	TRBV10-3	CAIAGGYTDTQYF	TGTGCCATCGCGGGGGGGTATACAGATACGCAGTATTTT
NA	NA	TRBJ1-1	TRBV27	CASSFIPPGLNTEAFF	TGTGCCAGCAGTTTTATTCCCCCAGGGTTGAACACTGAAGCTTTCTTT
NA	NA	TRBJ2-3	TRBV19	CASSTPGRAPHTQYF	TGTGCCAGTAGTACACCAGGCCGGGCCCCCCACACGCAGTATTTT
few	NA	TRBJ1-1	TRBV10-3	CAISESAKGTEAFF	TGTGCCATCAGTGAGTCAGCGAAGGGCACTGAAGCTTTCTTT
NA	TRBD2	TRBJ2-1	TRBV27	CASSRGGSSYNEQFF	TGTGCCAGCAGCCGGGGGGGCTCTTCCTACAATGAGCAGTTCTTC
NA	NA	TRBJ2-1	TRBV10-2	CASGGGAAQNEQFF	TGCGCCAGCGGGGGTGGGGCCGCGCAAAATGAGCAGTTCTTC
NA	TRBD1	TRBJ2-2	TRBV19	CASSIIGQGRRNTGELFF	TGTGCCAGTAGTATAATCGGACAGGGAAGGCGGAACACCGGGGAGCTGTTTTTT
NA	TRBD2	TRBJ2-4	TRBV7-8	CASSLQGAGRAIKNIQYF	TGTGCCAGCAGCTTACAAGGGGCAGGGAGGGCTATCAAAAACATTCAGTACTTC
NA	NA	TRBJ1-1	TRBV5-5	CASSLDWGDTEAFF	TGTGCCAGCAGCTTGGACTGGGGGGACACTGAAGCTTTCTTT
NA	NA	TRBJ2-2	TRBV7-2	CASSPQTVNTGELFF	TGTGCCAGCAGCCCCCAAACAGTGAACACCGGGGAGCTGTTTTTT
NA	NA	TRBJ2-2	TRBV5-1	CASSLDLGRFRGELFF	TGCGCCAGCAGCTTGGATCTAGGGAGATTTCGCGGGGAGCTGTTTTTT
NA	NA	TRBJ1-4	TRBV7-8	CASSSRTVEKLFF	TGTGCCAGCAGCTCGAGGACAGTAGAAAAACTGTTTTTT
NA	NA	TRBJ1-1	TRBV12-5	CASVLDGAHTEAFF	TGTGCTAGTGTTCTCGACGGGGCTCACACTGAAGCTTTCTTT
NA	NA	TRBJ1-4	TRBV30	CAWSLEDRRLEKLFF	TGTGCCTGGTCCCTCGAAGACCGTAGACTTGAAAAACTGTTTTTT
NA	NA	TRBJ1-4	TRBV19	CASSATANEKLFF	TGTGCCAGTAGTGCGACGGCTAATGAAAAACTGTTTTTT
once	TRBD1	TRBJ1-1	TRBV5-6	CASSYRGRAEAFF	TGTGCCAGCAGCTACAGGGGAAGGGCTGAAGCTTTCTTT
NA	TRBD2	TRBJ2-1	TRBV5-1	CASSLTSGSVGEQFF	TGCGCCAGCAGCTTGACTAGCGGGAGTGTTGGTGAGCAGTTCTTC
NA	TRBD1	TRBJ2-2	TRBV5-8	CASSGTANTGELFF	TGTGCCAGCAGCGGGACAGCGAACACCGGGGAGCTGTTTTTT
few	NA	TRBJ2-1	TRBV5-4	CASSGWNEQFF	TGTGCCAGCAGCGGGTGGAATGAGCAGTTCTTC
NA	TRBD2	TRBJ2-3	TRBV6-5	CASRRGGGTDTQYF	TGTGCCAGCAGGCGGGGGGGCGGGACAGATACGCAGTATTTT